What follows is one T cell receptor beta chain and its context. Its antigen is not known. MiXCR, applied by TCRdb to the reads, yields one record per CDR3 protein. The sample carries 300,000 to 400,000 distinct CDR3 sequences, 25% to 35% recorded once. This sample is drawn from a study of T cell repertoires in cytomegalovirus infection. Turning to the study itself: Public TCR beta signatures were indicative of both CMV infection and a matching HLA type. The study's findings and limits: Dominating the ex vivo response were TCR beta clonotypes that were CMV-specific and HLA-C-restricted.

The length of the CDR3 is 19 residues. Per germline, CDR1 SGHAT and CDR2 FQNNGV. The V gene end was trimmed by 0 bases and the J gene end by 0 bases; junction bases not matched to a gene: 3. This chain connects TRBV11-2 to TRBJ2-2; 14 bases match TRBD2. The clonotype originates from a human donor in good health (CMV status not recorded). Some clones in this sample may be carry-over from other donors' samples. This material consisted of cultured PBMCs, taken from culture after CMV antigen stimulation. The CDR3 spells CASSLDGTSGGPNTGELFF. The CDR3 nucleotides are TGTGCCAGCAGCTTAGATGGGACTAGCGGGGGTCCGAACACCGGGGAGCTGTTTTTT.